This TCR beta chain is from a study of blood T cells in healthy people across ages. Findings of the study overall: Aged donors had fewer naive CD4+ cells and lower diversity than long-lived donors. PBMC samples, being unsorted, prevented any conclusive comparison of naive and antigen-experienced cells.

Isolating PBMCs gave at least 6 million of these cells per sample. This clonotype showed up just a few times. The antigen is not known. A second 7 to 11 cycle PCR used barcoded and J-beta primers. A tag from a template-switch adaptor with 12 random nucleotides marked each cDNA molecule. From the 5' RACE reads, TCRdb called clonotypes with MiXCR, one entry per CDR3 protein. The repertoire holds around 780,000 distinct CDR3 sequences, more than 50% seen once, with 20% to 30% in the top ten. Specimen: blood. This clonotype was obtained from a man aged 40-49 years in good health.

In DNA, the CDR3 is TGCAGTGCTAAAGTCGGGAGCTCCTACAATGAGCAGTTCTTC. Its translation is CSAKVGSSYNEQFF. This sequence joins TRBV20-1 and TRBJ2-1; tentative D call: TRBD2 (6 bases). The V gene's germline CDR1 is DFQATT and CDR2 SNEGSKA (reference sequence). The germline V and J ends were trimmed by 4 bases and 0 bases, with 10 bases remaining between them. The CDR3 consists of 14 residues.